A selection of T cell receptor beta chains follows, all from one sample in a study of beta chain features in type 1 diabetes. Sequencing used immunoSEQ multiplex PCR; TCRdb keeps in-frame clones, though not all of them. The sample has hundreds of thousands of clones, around 12% seen once. Sequencing was done on a sample of naive CD4+ T cells from blood. These receptors came from a woman under 30 with type 1 diabetes. Both conserved end residues are part of each CDR3. The size of a clone is reported for some rows only, either as once, few or many, or as a class for expanded clones.

CDR3: CAWKKGRTSVSISYNEQFF
V: TRBV30
J: TRBJ2-1
size: few

CDR3: CASSPTDRGTEAFF
V: TRBV11-2
J: TRBJ1-1
size: .

CDR3: CASSGEGFYNEQFF
V: TRBV28
J: TRBJ2-1
size: few

CDR3: CASTPRQGHTGELFF
V: TRBV9
J: TRBJ2-2
size: few

CDR3: CASSRGVEETQYF
V: TRBV7-3
J: TRBJ2-5
size: few

CDR3: CASSASSGFIETQYF
V: TRBV2
J: TRBJ2-5
size: .

CDR3: CASSLGQRDGYTF
V: TRBV5-6
J: TRBJ1-2
size: few

CDR3: CASSGGQRGQETQYF
V: TRBV5-4
J: TRBJ2-5
size: .

CDR3: CASRWTNTGELFF
V: TRBV14
J: TRBJ2-2
size: few

CDR3: CASSLGGRSSYEQYF
V: TRBV5-4
J: TRBJ2-7
size: .

CDR3: CASSSTSTDTQYF
V: TRBV9
J: TRBJ2-3
size: few

CDR3: CASSRLGLPGLAGVSRSTDTQYF
V: TRBV4-2
J: TRBJ2-3
size: .

CDR3: CASSLPGQGADEQYF
V: TRBV5-1
J: TRBJ2-7
size: few

CDR3: CSASVRGGKFF
V: TRBV20-1
J: TRBJ2-1
size: .

CDR3: CASSRDIYGYTF
V: TRBV28
J: TRBJ1-2
size: few

CDR3: CASSATSGSVEQFF
V: TRBV5-1
J: TRBJ2-1
size: .

CDR3: CASSQNSGNSFYNEQFF
V: TRBV7-3
J: TRBJ2-1
size: few

CDR3: CASSQASFPGRETQYF
V: TRBV4-3
J: TRBJ2-5
size: few

CDR3: CASHLGGGATYEQYF
V: TRBV6-1
J: TRBJ2-7
size: few

CDR3: CASSHFSDNEQFF
V: TRBV7-2
J: TRBJ2-1
size: .

CDR3: CASSQFITSGGEQYF
V: TRBV4-3
J: TRBJ2-7
size: .